This entry lists 6 T cell receptor beta chains sequenced from one sample in a study. TCRdb ran MiXCR on the 5' RACE reads and lists one entry per CDR3 protein. The sample consists of more than 55,000 distinct CDR3 sequences, roughly 28% of them appearing once. Treg sorting used a CD4+CD25+CD127-/low gate. The specimen was tumor-infiltrating Tregs sorted from the breast tumor. These receptors all stem from a female donor with breast cancer.

V gene TRBV2 combines with J gene TRBJ2-7; D perhaps matches TRBD1 (6 bases). The germline V gene has CDR1 SNHLY and CDR2 FYNNEI. Trimming removed 7 bases from V and 6 bases from J, with 19 bases in between. This CDR3 contains 14 residues. The CDR3 DNA follows: TGTGCCAGCAATATACAGGGTATATTCGTCGAGCAGTACTTC. Amino acid sequence: CASNIQGIFVEQYF.

Comment on this clonotype: A single base separates this from a much larger clone, so it may be a read error. This chain connects TRBV4-2 to TRBJ2-2; either TRBD1 or TRBD2 may fit D (6 bases each). The CDR3 extends over 16 amino acids. The ends were cut back, 2 bases at V and 5 bases at J, with 15 bases in the middle. Germline values: CDR1 LGHNA, CDR2 YNFKEQ. The CDR3 loop is CASSQLGRQGTGELFF. In DNA, the CDR3 is TGTGCCAGCAGCCAACTGGGGAGGCAGGGGACCGGGGAGCTGTTTTTT.

This clonotype was counted only a few times. For the CDR3, the DNA is TGCAGCGCCCACACCGGGACCCCCTACGAGCAGTACTTC. Translation gives CSAHTGTPYEQYF. The chain recombines TRBV29-1 with TRBJ2-7, with D perhaps TRBD1 or TRBD2 (5 bases each). The V gene lost 7 bases and the J gene lost 2 bases, with 15 bases spanning the gap. Germline V gene sequence: CDR1 SQVTM, CDR2 ANQGSEA. The CDR3 contains 13 residues.

The chain recombines TRBV7-2 with TRBJ2-3; 7 nucleotides align to TRBD1. Per the germline V gene, CDR1 is SGHTA and CDR2 is FQGNSA. V shed 6 bases, J shed 5 bases, and the junction held 11 bases outside the gene matches. The CDR3 spans 15 residues. In DNA form, the CDR3 reads TGTGCCAGCAGTTTCCGGGACAGTAGGAAAGATACGCAGTATTTT. This sequence encodes CASSFRDSRKDTQYF.

This chain uses TRBV4-2 with TRBJ1-2; maybe TRBD1 (5 bases). CDR1 is LGHNA and CDR2 is YNFKEQ in the germline V gene. Trimming removed 0 bases from V and 4 bases from J, with 15 bases in between. CDR3 size: 16 residues. In nucleotides, the CDR3 is TGTGCCAGCAGCCAAGATCAATCGCAGGGTGGCTATGGCTACACCTTC. Amino acids: CASSQDQSQGGYGYTF.

The genes are TRBV7-9 and TRBJ2-5; perhaps TRBD1 as D (5 bases). This CDR3 spans 14 amino acids. Germline V gene lookup returns CDR1 SEHNR and CDR2 FQNEAQ (reference sequence). The V gene lost 4 bases and the J gene lost 2 bases, with 11 bases spanning the gap. The CDR3 is CASSWQGRQETQYF. The CDR3 bases are TGTGCCAGCAGCTGGCAGGGCAGGCAAGAGACCCAGTACTTC.